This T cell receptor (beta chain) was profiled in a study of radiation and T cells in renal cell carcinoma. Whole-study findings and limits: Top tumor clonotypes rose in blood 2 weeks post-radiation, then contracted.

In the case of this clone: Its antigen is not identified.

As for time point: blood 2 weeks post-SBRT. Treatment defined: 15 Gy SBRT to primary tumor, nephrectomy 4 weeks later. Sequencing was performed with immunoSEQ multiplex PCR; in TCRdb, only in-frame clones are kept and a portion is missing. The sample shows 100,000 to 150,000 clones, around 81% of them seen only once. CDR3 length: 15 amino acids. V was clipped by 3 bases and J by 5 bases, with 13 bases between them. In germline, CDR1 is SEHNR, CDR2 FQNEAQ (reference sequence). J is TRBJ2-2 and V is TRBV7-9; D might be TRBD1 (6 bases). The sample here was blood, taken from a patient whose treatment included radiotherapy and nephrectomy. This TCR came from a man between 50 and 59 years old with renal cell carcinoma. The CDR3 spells CASSFKQGNTGELFF. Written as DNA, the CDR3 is TGTGCCAGCAGCTTTAAACAGGGTAATACCGGGGAGCTGTTTTTT. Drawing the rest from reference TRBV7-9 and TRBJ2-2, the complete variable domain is DTGVSQNPRHKITKRGQNVTFRCDPISEHNRLYWYRQTLGQGPEFLTYFQNEAQLEKSRLLSDRFSAERPKGSFSTLEIQRTEQGDSAMYLCASSFKQGNTGELFFGEGSRLTVL.